The 11 T cell receptor beta chains listed next were all sequenced from one sample in a study of cytomegalovirus exposure and HLA in healthy donors. The study ran its PCR with 60 Vbeta and 13 Jbeta primers. The method was immunoSEQ multiplex PCR; TCRdb's version includes in-frame clones alone and lacks a portion of them. Its table lists tens of thousands of clones. The sequenced sample consisted of PBMCs. Receptors were obtained from a woman younger than 35 in good health and CMV-seronegative.

The rearrangement links TRBV5-1 to TRBJ2-5, with 9 bases that match TRBD1. Trimming took 4 bases from V and 5 from J; bases not matched to a gene: 6. CDR3 length: 14 residues. Germline CDR1 reads SGHRS; CDR2 reads YFSETQ. CDR3 coding DNA: TGCGCCAGCAGCCCCGGACAGGGGAAGGAGACCCAGTACTTC. The encoded protein is CASSPGQGKETQYF.

The V gene is TRBV20-1, the J gene TRBJ2-1, with no clear D. The V gene lost 3 bases and the J gene lost 7 bases, with 7 bases spanning the gap. Germline V gives CDR1 DFQATT, CDR2 SNEGSKA (reference sequence). The CDR3 extends over 11 amino acids. The CDR3 sequence: CSASLLNEQFF. In DNA, the CDR3 is TGCAGTGCTAGTCTCCTAAATGAGCAGTTCTTC.

This chain uses TRBV9 with TRBJ2-3; TRBD1 agrees at 8 bases. The CDR3 has 13 amino acids. Trimming took 3 bases from V and 4 from J; bases not matched to a gene: 1. Germline values: CDR1 SGDLS, CDR2 YYNGEE. CDR3 amino acids: CASSATGADTQYF. The CDR3 DNA sequence: TGTGCCAGCAGCGCGACAGGGGCAGATACGCAGTATTTT.

The chain carries TRBV30 and TRBJ1-3, with D possibly matching TRBD1 (5 bases). The CDR3 runs 13 residues. Per the germline V gene, CDR1 is GTSNPN and CDR2 is SVGIG (reference sequence). V shed 2 bases and J shed 5 bases, with 10 bases lying between them. As DNA, the CDR3 is TGTGCCTGGAGTATCGGGGGGAGAAACACCATATATTTT. Its translation is CAWSIGGRNTIYF.

The chain is built from TRBV7-8 and TRBJ2-3, with 8 bases that match TRBD2. J was trimmed by 0 bases and V by 4 bases; bases with no gene match: 6. Germline CDR1 SGHVS, CDR2 FQNEAQ. CDR3 length equals 16 residues. The CDR3 coding sequence is TGTGCCAGCAGCTCACCGGGACTAGTGAGCACAGATACGCAGTATTTT. It translates to CASSSPGLVSTDTQYF. The full variable domain, completed using reference TRBV7-8 and TRBJ2-3, is GAGVSQSPRYKVAKRGQDVALRCDPISGHVSLFWYQQALGQGPEFLTYFQNEAQLDKSGLPSDRFFAERPEGSVSTLKIQRTQQEDSAVYLCASSSPGLVSTDTQYFGPGTRLTVL.

The V call is TRBV30, the J call TRBJ2-2; the match to TRBD1 covers 8 bases. In germline, CDR1 is GTSNPN, CDR2 SVGIG (reference sequence). There are 16 residues in the CDR3. Losses at the gene ends were 3 bases for V and 7 bases for J; bases not matched to a gene: 13. CDR3 bases: TGTGCCTGGAGGGGGCCGGGACAGGTTTCAGTCGGGGAGCTGTTTTTT. This translates into CAWRGPGQVSVGELFF.

This chain links TRBV4-2 with TRBJ1-2; possibly TRBD1 for D (5 bases). This CDR3 has 13 residues. Trimming left V 2 bases short and J 5 bases short, with 9 bases between. The germline V gene has CDR1 LGHNA and CDR2 YNFKEQ. The CDR3 sequence is CASSQKTDYGYTF. The CDR3 DNA follows: TGTGCCAGCAGCCAAAAGACAGATTATGGCTACACCTTC.

CDR3 protein: CASSPPWTENTGELFF. The CDR3 DNA reads as TGTGCCAGCAGCCCCCCCTGGACAGAGAACACCGGGGAGCTGTTTTTT. The chain combines TRBV13 with TRBJ2-2; D might be TRBD1 (6 bases). V lost 5 bases, J lost 1 base, and 14 bases lay in between. CDR1 is PRHDT and CDR2 is FYEKMQ in the germline V gene (reference sequence). This CDR3 comprises 16 residues.

The V call is TRBV6-5, the J call TRBJ2-1; D perhaps matches TRBD2 (6 bases). The CDR3 loop spans 15 amino acids. The germline gives CDR1 MNHEY, CDR2 SVGAGI. V shed 5 bases and J shed 5 bases, with 16 bases lying between them. This CDR3 reads CASSQPRGGDNEQFF. CDR3 nucleotide sequence: TGTGCCAGCAGTCAGCCGCGGGGAGGAGACAATGAGCAGTTCTTC.

The V call is TRBV11-2, the J call TRBJ2-3, with no clear D. This CDR3 region has 13 residues. CDR1 and CDR2 (germline): SGHAT, FQNNGV. V lost 5 bases and J 4 bases, leaving 10 bases between the germline ends. This chain's CDR3 is CASSPQIPDTQYF. CDR3 coding DNA: TGTGCCAGCAGCCCCCAGATCCCAGATACGCAGTATTTT.

This chain uses TRBV4-1 with TRBJ1-1, with TRBD1 as a possible D gene (6 bases). The germline V gene encodes CDR1 MGHRA and CDR2 YSYEKL. The V end lost 1 base, the J end lost 3 bases, and 24 bases lay between the germline ends. The CDR3 is 19 amino acids. CDR3 protein: CASSQGGIFMGGLDTEAFF. The CDR3 bases are TGCGCCAGCAGCCAAGGTGGAATTTTTATGGGGGGGCTGGACACTGAAGCTTTCTTT.